The clone carrying this T cell receptor (beta chain) was seen once. This sample was taken from a study of blood T cell repertoires in COVID-19. The overall study: The study drew acute and convalescent COVID-19 samples from the United States, Italy and Spain. PBMCs, B-cell-depleted T cells, or T cells provided the cDNA or gDNA that made up the material.

As handled by the study authors: Amplified reference gene primers provided the basis for estimating nucleated cell counts. Clones were read by immunoSEQ multiplex PCR, and TCRdb kept only the in-frame ones, dropping some. Clone size and the V and J calls come from that table; the DNA yielded D and trimming. This table holds 30,000 to 40,000 clones, roughly 93% found once. The V end lost 0 bases, the J end lost 2 bases, and 23 bases lay between the germline ends. The germline V gene encodes CDR1 SGDLS and CDR2 YYNGEE. This CDR3 spans 19 amino acids. This chain connects TRBV9 to TRBJ1-2; a possible D gene is TRBD1 (6 bases). The sequence was obtained from a male donor with active COVID-19. Sequencing was done on a sample of peripheral blood. DNA for the CDR3: TGTGCCAGCAGCGTAGCTCACAGGGACCCTTCTCCTTTAAACTATGGCTACACCTTC. As protein: CASSVAHRDPSPLNYGYTF.